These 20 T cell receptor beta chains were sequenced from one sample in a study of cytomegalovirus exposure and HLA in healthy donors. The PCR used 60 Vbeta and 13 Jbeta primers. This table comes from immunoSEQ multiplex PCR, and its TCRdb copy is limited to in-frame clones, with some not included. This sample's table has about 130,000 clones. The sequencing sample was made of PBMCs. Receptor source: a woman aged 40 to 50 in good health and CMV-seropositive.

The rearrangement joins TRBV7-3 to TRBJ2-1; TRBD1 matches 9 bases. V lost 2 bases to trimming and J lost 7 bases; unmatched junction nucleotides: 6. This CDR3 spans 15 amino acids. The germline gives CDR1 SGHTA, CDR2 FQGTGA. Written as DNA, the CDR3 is TGTGCCAGCAGCTTAGGGGACAGGGTCCCGAATGAGCAGTTCTTC. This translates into CASSLGDRVPNEQFF.

Here the CDR3 reads CASSLARGYEQYF. CDR3 DNA: TGTGCCAGCAGTTTAGCCAGAGGATACGAGCAGTACTTC. The chain carries TRBV27 and TRBJ2-7; D not certain. The CDR3 is 13 amino acids. With 2 bases removed from V and 4 bases from J, the gap between germline ends came to 9 bases. The germline gives CDR1 MNHEY, CDR2 SMNVEV (reference sequence).

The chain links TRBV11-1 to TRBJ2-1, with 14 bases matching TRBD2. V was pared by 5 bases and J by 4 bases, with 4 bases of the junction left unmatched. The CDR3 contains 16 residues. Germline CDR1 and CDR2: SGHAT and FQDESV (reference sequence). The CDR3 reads CASSPGTSGGYNEQFF. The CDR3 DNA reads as TGTGCCAGCAGCCCCGGGACTAGCGGGGGATACAATGAGCAGTTCTTC.

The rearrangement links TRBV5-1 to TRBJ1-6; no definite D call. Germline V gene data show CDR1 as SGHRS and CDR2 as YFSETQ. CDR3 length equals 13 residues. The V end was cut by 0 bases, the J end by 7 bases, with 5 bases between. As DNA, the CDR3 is TGCGCCAGCAGCTTGGCGAGGAATTCACCCCTCCACTTT. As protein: CASSLARNSPLHF.

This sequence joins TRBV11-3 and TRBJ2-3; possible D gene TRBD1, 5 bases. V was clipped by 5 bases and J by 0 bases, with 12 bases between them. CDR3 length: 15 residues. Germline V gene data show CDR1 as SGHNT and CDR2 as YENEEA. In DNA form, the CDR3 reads TGTGCCAGCAGCAAAGGACAAGCGAGCACAGATACGCAGTATTTT. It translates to CASSKGQASTDTQYF.

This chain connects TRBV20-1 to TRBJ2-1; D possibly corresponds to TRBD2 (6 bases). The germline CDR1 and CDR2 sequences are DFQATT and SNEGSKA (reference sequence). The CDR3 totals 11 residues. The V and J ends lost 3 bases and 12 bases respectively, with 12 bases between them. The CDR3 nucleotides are TGCAGTGCTAGTGGGACCGGGGGGCAGTTCTTC. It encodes CSASGTGGQFF.

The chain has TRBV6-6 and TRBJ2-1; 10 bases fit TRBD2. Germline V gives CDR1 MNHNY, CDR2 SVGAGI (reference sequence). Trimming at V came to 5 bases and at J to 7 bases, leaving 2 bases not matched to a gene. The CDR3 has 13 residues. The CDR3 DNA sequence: TGTGCCAGCAGTCGGGGACTAGCGAATGAGCAGTTCTTC. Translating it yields CASSRGLANEQFF.

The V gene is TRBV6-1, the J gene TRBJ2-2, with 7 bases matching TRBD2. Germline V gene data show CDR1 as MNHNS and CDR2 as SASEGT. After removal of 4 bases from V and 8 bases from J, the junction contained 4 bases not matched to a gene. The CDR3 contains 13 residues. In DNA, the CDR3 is TGTGCCAGCAGTGGGGAGGGAGGGGGGGAGCTGTTTTTT. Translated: CASSGEGGGELFF.

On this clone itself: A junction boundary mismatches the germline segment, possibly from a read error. The CDR3 is CASSLDRDSGYTF. The CDR3, as DNA: TGTGCCAGTAGTCTAGACCGGGACAGTGGCTACACCTTC. The J gene is TRBJ1-2, the V gene TRBV19; TRBD1 matches 7 bases. Germline V lookup: CDR1 LNHDA, CDR2 SQIVND (reference sequence). The CDR3 has 13 amino acids.

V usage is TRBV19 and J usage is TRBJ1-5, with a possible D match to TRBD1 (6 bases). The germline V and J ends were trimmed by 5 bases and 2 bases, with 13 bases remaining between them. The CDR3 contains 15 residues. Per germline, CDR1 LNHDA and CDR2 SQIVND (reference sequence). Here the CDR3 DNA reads TGTGCCAGTAGTTCCACAGGGTCAGGCAATCAGCCCCAGCATTTT. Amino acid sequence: CASSSTGSGNQPQHF.

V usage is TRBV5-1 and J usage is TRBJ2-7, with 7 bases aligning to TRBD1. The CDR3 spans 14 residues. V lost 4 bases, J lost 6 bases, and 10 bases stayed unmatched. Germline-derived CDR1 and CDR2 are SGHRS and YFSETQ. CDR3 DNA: TGCGCCAGCAGCGCACTACAGGGGCCCCTCGAGCAGTACTTC. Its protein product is CASSALQGPLEQYF.

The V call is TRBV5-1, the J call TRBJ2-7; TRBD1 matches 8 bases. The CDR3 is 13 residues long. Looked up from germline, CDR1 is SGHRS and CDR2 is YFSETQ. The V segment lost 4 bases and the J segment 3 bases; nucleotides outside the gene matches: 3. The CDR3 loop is CASSPTGGYEQYF. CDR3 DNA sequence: TGCGCCAGCAGCCCCACAGGGGGCTACGAGCAGTACTTC.

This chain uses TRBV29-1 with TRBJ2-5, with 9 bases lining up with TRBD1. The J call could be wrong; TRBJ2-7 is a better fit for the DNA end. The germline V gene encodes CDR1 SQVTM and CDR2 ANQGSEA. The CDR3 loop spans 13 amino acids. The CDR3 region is CSALQGAVPEQYF. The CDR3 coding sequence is TGCAGCGCACTACAGGGGGCAGTCCCCGAGCAGTACTTC.

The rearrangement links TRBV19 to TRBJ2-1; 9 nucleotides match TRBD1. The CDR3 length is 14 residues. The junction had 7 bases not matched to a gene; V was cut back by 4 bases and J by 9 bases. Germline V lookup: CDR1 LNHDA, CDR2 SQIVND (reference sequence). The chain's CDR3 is CASSRGQGGIEQFF. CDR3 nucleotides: TGTGCCAGTAGTAGGGGACAGGGAGGGATTGAGCAGTTCTTC.

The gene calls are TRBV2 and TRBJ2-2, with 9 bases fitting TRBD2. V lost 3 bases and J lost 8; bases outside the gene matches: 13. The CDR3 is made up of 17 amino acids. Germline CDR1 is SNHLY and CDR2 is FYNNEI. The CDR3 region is CASSEVGRGRATGELFF. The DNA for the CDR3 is TGTGCCAGCAGTGAGGTGGGCCGCGGGAGGGCGACGGGGGAGCTGTTTTTT. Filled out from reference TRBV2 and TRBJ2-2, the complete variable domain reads EPEVTQTPSHQVTQMGQEVILRCVPISNHLYFYWYRQILGQKVEFLVSFYNNEISEKSEIFDDQFSVERPDGSNFTLKIRSTKLEDSAMYFCASSEVGRGRATGELFFGEGSRLTVL.

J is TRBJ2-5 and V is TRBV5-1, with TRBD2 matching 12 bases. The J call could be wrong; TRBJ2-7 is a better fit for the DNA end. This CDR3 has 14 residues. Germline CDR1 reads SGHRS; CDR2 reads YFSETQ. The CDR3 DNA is TGCGCCAGCAGCGAAACTAGCGGGAGGTACGAGCAGTACTTC. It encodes CASSETSGRYEQYF.

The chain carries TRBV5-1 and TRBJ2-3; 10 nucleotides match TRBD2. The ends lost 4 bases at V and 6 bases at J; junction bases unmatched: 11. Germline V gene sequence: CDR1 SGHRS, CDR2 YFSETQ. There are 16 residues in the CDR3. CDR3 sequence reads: CASSHSGRTTGDTQYF. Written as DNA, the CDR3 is TGCGCCAGCAGCCATAGCGGGAGGACTACGGGGGATACGCAGTATTTT.

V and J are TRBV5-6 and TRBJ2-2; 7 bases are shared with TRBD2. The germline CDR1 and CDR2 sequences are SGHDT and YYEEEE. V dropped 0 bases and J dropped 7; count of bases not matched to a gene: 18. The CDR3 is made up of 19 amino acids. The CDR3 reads CASSLALGLGRGYVGELFF. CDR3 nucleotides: TGTGCCAGCAGCTTGGCACTTGGACTAGGGCGGGGGTACGTCGGGGAGCTGTTTTTT.

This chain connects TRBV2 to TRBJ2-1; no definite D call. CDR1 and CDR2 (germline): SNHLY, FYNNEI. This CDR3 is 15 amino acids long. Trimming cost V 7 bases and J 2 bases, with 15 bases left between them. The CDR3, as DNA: TGTGCCAGCACCCGAACGTGGGCAGCCTACAATGAGCAGTTCTTC. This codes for CASTRTWAAYNEQFF.

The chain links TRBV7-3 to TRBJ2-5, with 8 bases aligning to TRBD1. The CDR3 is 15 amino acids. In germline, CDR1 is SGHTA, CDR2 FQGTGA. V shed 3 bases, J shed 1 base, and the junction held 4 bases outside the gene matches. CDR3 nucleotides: TGTGCCAGCAGCTTCGGGACAGGCCTCCAAGAGACCCAGTACTTC. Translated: CASSFGTGLQETQYF.